This T cell receptor (beta chain) comes out of a study of cytomegalovirus exposure and HLA in healthy donors. Trimming cost V 4 bases and J 3 bases; bases outside gene matches: 5. The CDR3 is made up of 15 amino acids. Germline CDR1 SGHDN, CDR2 FVKESK. TCRdb's table, derived via immunoSEQ multiplex PCR, lists solely in-frame clones and lacks some. Counted here are under 250,000 clones, about 81% occurring once; the ten biggest clones make up over 0.95%. The receptor was isolated from a woman in her 30s in good health and CMV-seronegative. V and J are TRBV14 and TRBJ2-7, with 11 bases identical to TRBD1. Specimen: PBMCs. CDR3 DNA sequence: TGTGCCAGCAGCCTGACCGGGACAGGGGGCTACGAGCAGTACTTC. This sequence encodes CASSLTGTGGYEQYF.